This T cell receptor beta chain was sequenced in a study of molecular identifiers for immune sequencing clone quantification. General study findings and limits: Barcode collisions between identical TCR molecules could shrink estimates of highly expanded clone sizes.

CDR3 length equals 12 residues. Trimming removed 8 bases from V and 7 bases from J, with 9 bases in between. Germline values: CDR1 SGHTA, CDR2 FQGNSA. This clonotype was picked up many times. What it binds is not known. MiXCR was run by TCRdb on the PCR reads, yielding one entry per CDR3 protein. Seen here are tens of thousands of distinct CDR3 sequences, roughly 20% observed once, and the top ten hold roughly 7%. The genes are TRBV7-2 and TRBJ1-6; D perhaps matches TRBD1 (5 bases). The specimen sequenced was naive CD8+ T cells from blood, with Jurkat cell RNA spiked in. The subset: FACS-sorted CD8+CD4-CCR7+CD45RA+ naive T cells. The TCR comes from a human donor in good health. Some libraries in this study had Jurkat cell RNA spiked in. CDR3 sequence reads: CASEWGNSPLHF. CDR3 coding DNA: TGTGCCAGCGAATGGGGGAATTCACCCCTCCACTTT.